The T cell receptor (beta chain) under discussion was sequenced for a study of prognosis after radiotherapy for stage I lung cancer. Amplification of the TCR beta CDR3 (from genomic DNA) was done by two-round multiplex PCR. The first PCR round targeted every TRBV and TRBJ gene with specific primers. TCRdb reprocessed the multiplex PCR reads with MiXCR, giving one entry per CDR3 protein. This repertoire shows about 31,000 distinct CDR3 sequences, about 34% found once; its top ten account for 30% to 40%. In this sample, this clonotype turned up once. Trimming shortened V by 7 bases and J by 9 bases, and 19 bases separated the two germline ends. This CDR3 is 14 amino acids long. The germline gives CDR1 MNHEY, CDR2 SMNVEV (reference sequence).

This clonotype originated in a donor over 45 with non-small cell lung cancer. V is TRBV27 and J is TRBJ2-1, with D perhaps matching TRBD2 (5 bases). The sequencing used PBMCs, collected before or after stereotactic body radiation therapy (not recorded which). CDR3 sequence reads: CASINGIPSGEQFF. The CDR3 bases are TGTGCCAGCATCAACGGGATACCGAGTGGTGAGCAGTTCTTC.